This T cell receptor beta chain was found in a study of blood T cell repertoires in COVID-19. About the research overall: COVID-19 samples, acute and convalescent, were from the United States, Italy and Spain.

The CDR3 is 14 amino acids. Trimming at V came to 4 bases and at J to 3 bases, leaving 7 bases not matched to a gene. The germline gives CDR1 SQVTM, CDR2 ANQGSEA. As processed by the authors: Estimation of nucleated cell counts was performed using reference gene primer amplification. Assay used: immunoSEQ multiplex PCR; TCRdb lists only in-frame clones, some missing. Clonal size and the V and J genes are those of that table, whereas D and trimming came from the DNA. The data hold about half a million clones, with 89% observed a single time. This clone was counted a single time. Sequenced input: peripheral blood. The chain is built from TRBV29-1 and TRBJ2-7; 9 positions agree with TRBD1. This clonotype was obtained from a man between 18 and 35 years old with COVID-19, enrolled during active disease. CDR3 residues: CSVAPRQGVYEQYF. The CDR3 nucleotides are TGCAGCGTTGCCCCGCGACAGGGGGTCTACGAGCAGTACTTC.